The 2 T cell receptor beta chains reported below all come from one sample, sequenced in a study of T-cell memory formation after mild COVID-19. TCRdb re-called the 5' RACE reads through MiXCR, storing one row per CDR3 protein. This table holds about 350,000 distinct CDR3 sequences, approximately 15% found once. Sequenced material: PBMCs or a T cell subset sorted from them (not recorded which). The receptor source for this set is a man aged 18 to 30 who had mild COVID-19 (a few samples of this study predate the infection). Cell type and time point are not known.

The genes are TRBV11-2 and TRBJ2-4, with 7 nucleotides matching TRBD2. Germline V CDR1 and CDR2: SGHAT, FQNNGV. The trim removed 5 bases at V and 3 bases at J, leaving 7 bases unmatched. The CDR3 extends over 15 amino acids. The CDR3 loop reads CASSLRGEGKNIQYF. The CDR3, as DNA: TGTGCCAGCAGCCTCAGAGGGGAGGGCAAAAACATTCAGTACTTC.

In DNA, the CDR3 is TGTGCCAGCAGCCCTAGGACAGGGGGTTTCACCGGGGAGCTGTTTTTT. Its protein is CASSPRTGGFTGELFF. The rearrangement joins TRBV7-9 to TRBJ2-2; the match to TRBD1 covers 10 bases. V shed 5 bases and J 4 bases; nucleotides not matched to a gene: 7. Germline V gene lookup returns CDR1 SEHNR and CDR2 FQNEAQ (reference sequence). CDR3 length: 16 residues.